Listed here are 18 T cell receptor beta chains from one sample, sequenced in a study of T cells after yellow fever vaccination. TCRdb re-analysed the 5' RACE reads in MiXCR, keeping a single row per CDR3 protein. The repertoire holds 200,000 or so distinct CDR3 sequences, with 5.5% to 8.5% as singletons. The sequences come from CD4+ T cells sorted from PBMCs, collected on the day of the yellow fever booster vaccination. Receptors were obtained from a man younger than 40 who received the YFV17D yellow fever vaccine.

This clonotype occurred many times. The chain uses TRBV27 and TRBJ1-1; 11 nucleotides match TRBD1. Looked up from germline, CDR1 is MNHEY and CDR2 is SMNVEV (reference sequence). The CDR3 is 14 residues long. The junction had 7 bases not matched to a gene; V was cut back by 6 bases and J by 7 bases. CDR3 sequence reads: CASRLDRGHGEAFF. Here the CDR3 DNA reads TGTGCCAGCAGACTGGACAGGGGGCATGGTGAAGCTTTCTTT.

This clonotype has a handful of counts. The V and J genes are TRBV9 and TRBJ1-1; D gene unclear. Per the germline V gene, CDR1 is SGDLS and CDR2 is YYNGEE. The CDR3 totals 14 residues. V was shortened by 4 bases and J by 5 bases, with 15 bases between the two germline ends. The CDR3: CASSTRPFGTEAFF. CDR3 bases: TGTGCCAGCAGCACCCGACCCTTTGGGACTGAAGCTTTCTTT.

This clonotype was picked up many times. The CDR3 loop is CASSLGLINQPQHF. The DNA of the CDR3 is TGTGCCAGTAGTTTGGGACTGATCAATCAGCCCCAGCATTTT. The rearrangement joins TRBV19 to TRBJ1-5, with D possibly matching TRBD1 (5 bases). V gave up 5 bases and J gave up 3 bases, with 11 bases separating them. CDR3 length: 14 residues. The V gene's germline CDR1 is LNHDA and CDR2 SQIVND (reference sequence).

This clonotype showed up many times. The chain is built from TRBV20-1 and TRBJ1-2; D ambiguous. Trimming shortened V by 3 bases and J by 4 bases, and 12 bases separated the two germline ends. The V gene's germline CDR1 is DFQATT and CDR2 SNEGSKA (reference sequence). CDR3 length equals 13 residues. Here the CDR3 DNA reads TGCAGTGCTAGGAACTGGACCGGCTATGGCTACACCTTC. Translating it yields CSARNWTGYGYTF.

In this sample, this clonotype turned up a few times. The chain couples TRBV7-9 to TRBJ2-7; tentatively, D is TRBD2 (5 bases). The CDR3 spans 15 residues. V shed 2 bases and J shed 4 bases, with 15 bases lying between them. CDR1 SEHNR and CDR2 FQNEAQ come from the germline V gene (reference sequence). DNA of the CDR3: TGTGCCAGCAGCTTATTAGCCTCGGGGATTTACGAGCAGTACTTC. Translated: CASSLLASGIYEQYF.

As to this clonotype: A much larger clone is a single base away; this may be a read error. Here the CDR3 omits its conserved ending phenylalanine or tryptophan, so a read error is the likely source. The chain is built from TRBV20-1 and TRBJ1-3; no clear D. Germline V lookup: CDR1 DFQATT, CDR2 SNEGSKA (reference sequence). The CDR3 is made up of 13 amino acids. Trimming removed 6 bases at V and 0 bases at J, with 9 bases between. CDR3 coding DNA: TGCAGTGCCGCCGATCCCTCTGGAAACACCATATATTCT. It yields the protein CSAADPSGNTIYS.

At least ten counts were recorded for this clonotype. The chain has TRBV12-3 or TRBV12-4 and TRBJ2-7; 9 nucleotides align to TRBD1. The CDR3 contains 15 residues. V dropped 3 bases and J dropped 0; count of bases not matched to a gene: 3. This chain's CDR3 is CASSFPGQGSYEQYF. The CDR3 nucleotides read TGTGCCAGCAGTTTTCCGGGACAGGGCTCCTACGAGCAGTACTTC.

This clonotype has a count of ten or more. The chain has TRBV12-3 or TRBV12-4 and TRBJ2-1; D gene uncertain. The CDR3 has 14 residues. The V end lost 3 bases, the J end lost 7 bases, and 13 bases lay between the germline ends. Here the CDR3 DNA reads TGTGCCAGCAGTTTTGAAGACACCCAAAATGAGCAGTTCTTC. The encoded protein is CASSFEDTQNEQFF.

This clonotype showed up many times. V and J are TRBV6-2 or TRBV6-3 and TRBJ2-1; the D gene is possibly TRBD2 (6 bases). The CDR3 has 13 residues. The V gene's germline CDR1 is MNHEY and CDR2 SVGEGT. V was clipped by 10 bases and J by 0 bases, with 10 bases between them. The CDR3 DNA is TGTGCCACCAGAGCGGGCTCCTACAATGAGCAGTTCTTC. Its protein product is CATRAGSYNEQFF.

The sample holds many counts of this clonotype. The J gene is TRBJ1-4, the V gene TRBV20-1; D gene uncertain. V was clipped by 0 bases and J by 0 bases, with 11 bases between them. The CDR3 has 16 amino acids. The germline CDR1 and CDR2 sequences are DFQATT and SNEGSKA (reference sequence). CDR3 sequence: CSARDRVSPTNEKLFF. CDR3 in DNA: TGCAGTGCTAGAGATCGGGTCAGCCCAACTAATGAAAAACTGTTTTTT.

Only a few counts were recorded for this clonotype. The V and J genes are TRBV5-1 and TRBJ1-4; D not certain. The germline gives CDR1 SGHRS, CDR2 YFSETQ. CDR3 length equals 18 residues. Trimming shortened V by 2 bases and J by 4 bases, and 21 bases separated the two germline ends. CDR3 region: CASSFTEQVEGFNEKLFF. The CDR3 DNA reads as TGCGCCAGCAGCTTCACCGAACAAGTAGAAGGCTTTAATGAAAAACTGTTTTTT.

Only a few counts were recorded for this clonotype. The J gene is TRBJ1-2, the V gene TRBV6-2 or TRBV6-3, with unresolved D. V was cut by 6 bases and J by 4 bases, with 18 bases left in between. Germline lookup yields CDR1 MNHEY and CDR2 SVGEGT. The CDR3 runs 15 residues. CDR3 in amino acids: CASRLTARQAYGYTF. The CDR3 DNA sequence: TGTGCCAGCAGATTAACGGCGAGGCAAGCCTATGGCTACACCTTC.

This clonotype was recorded once. The V gene is TRBV24-1, the J gene TRBJ2-1, with 9 nucleotides matching TRBD2. The ends lost 2 bases at V and 5 bases at J; junction bases unmatched: 12. In germline, CDR1 is KGHDR, CDR2 SFDVKD. The CDR3 covers 18 residues. As DNA, the CDR3 is TGTGCCACCAGTGATTCACCGACCAGGACTAGCGAAGACAATGAGCAGTTCTTC. Translation gives CATSDSPTRTSEDNEQFF.

This clonotype was counted between two and nine times. The chain joins TRBV11-2 to TRBJ2-7; D unresolved. CDR3 length: 14 residues. The germline V gene encodes CDR1 SGHAT and CDR2 FQNNGV. Between the trimmed V and J ends, which lost 2 bases and 2 bases, there was a span of 10 bases. CDR3 protein: CASSLMRSPYEQYF. The CDR3 DNA sequence: TGTGCCAGCAGCTTAATGCGGAGCCCCTACGAGCAGTACTTC.

CDR3 in DNA: TGCAGCGTCGGGGACGGATCCTACGAGCAGTACTTC. It specifies CSVGDGSYEQYF. The chain couples TRBV29-1 to TRBJ2-7, with D perhaps TRBD1 or TRBD2 (5 bases each). The CDR3 spans 12 residues. Trimming stripped 6 bases from V and 1 base from J, with 10 bases between. Germline assignment: CDR1 SQVTM and CDR2 ANQGSEA.

This clonotype was seen a handful of times. The rearrangement links TRBV11-2 to TRBJ2-3; TRBD1 or TRBD2 may be the D gene (5 bases each). This CDR3 spans 12 amino acids. Trimming removed 7 bases from V and 5 bases from J, with 10 bases in between. CDR1 and CDR2 (germline): SGHAT, FQNNGV. CDR3 sequence: CASTRGEDTQYF. DNA for the CDR3: TGTGCCAGCACCAGAGGGGAAGATACGCAGTATTTT.

In this sample, this clonotype turned up once. Mismatch with germline at one junction end may stem from a read error. V usage is TRBV5-5 and J usage is TRBJ2-5; D is undetermined. The CDR3 consists of 11 residues. Per germline, CDR1 SGHKS and CDR2 YYEKEE (reference sequence). The chain's CDR3 is CASSLLENQYF. The CDR3, as DNA: TGTGCCAGCAGCTTGCTCGAGAACCAGTACTTC.

In this sample, this clonotype turned up many times. The chain has TRBV15 and TRBJ2-7; D is tentatively TRBD1 or TRBD2 (5 bases each). CDR3 length: 14 amino acids. V was cut by 2 bases and J by 4 bases, with 12 bases left in between. Germline CDR1 reads LNHNV; CDR2 reads YYDKDF (reference sequence). The CDR3 nucleotides read TGTGCCACCAGCAGACCGGGGCTTCAATACGAGCAGTACTTC. Residues: CATSRPGLQYEQYF.